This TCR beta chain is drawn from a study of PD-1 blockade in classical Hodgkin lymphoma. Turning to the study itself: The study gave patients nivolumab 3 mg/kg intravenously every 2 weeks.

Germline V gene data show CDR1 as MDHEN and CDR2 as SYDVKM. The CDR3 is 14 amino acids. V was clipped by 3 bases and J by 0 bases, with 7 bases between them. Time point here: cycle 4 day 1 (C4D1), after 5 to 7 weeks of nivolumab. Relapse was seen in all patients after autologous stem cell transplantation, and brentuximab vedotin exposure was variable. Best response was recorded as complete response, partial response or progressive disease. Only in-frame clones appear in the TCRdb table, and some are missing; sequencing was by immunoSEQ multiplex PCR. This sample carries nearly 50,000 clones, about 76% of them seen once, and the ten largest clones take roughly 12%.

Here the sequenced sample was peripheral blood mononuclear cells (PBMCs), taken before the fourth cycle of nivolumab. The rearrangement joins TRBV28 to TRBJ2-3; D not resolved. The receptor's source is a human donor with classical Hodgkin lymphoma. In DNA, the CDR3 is TGTGCCAGCAGTTTGACATTTAGCACAGATACGCAGTATTTT. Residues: CASSLTFSTDTQYF.